This T cell receptor (beta chain) is drawn from a study of radiotherapy plus CTLA-4 blockade in lung cancer. Study-level information: An objective response was seen in roughly 20% of patients, and disease control in more than 25%. Study-wide results and caveats: Increased serum interferon-beta after radiation also reportedly predicted response strongly. In blood, TCR clones derived from the tumor expanded after radiotherapy plus ipilimumab.

The CDR3 sequence is 14 residues long. CDR1 and CDR2 (germline): SGHVS, FNYEAQ. The germline V and J ends were trimmed by 1 base and 0 bases, with 6 bases remaining between them. Generated by immunoSEQ multiplex PCR, the TCRdb table keeps only in-frame clones and is missing some. The profile covers approximately 69,000 clones, with roughly 75% appearing a single time and about 6.7% taken by the ten largest. Regarding this clone: Its antigen is currently unknown.

The TCR sequence derives from a human donor with non-small cell lung cancer who had a complete response to radiotherapy plus ipilimumab. V and J are TRBV7-6 and TRBJ1-1, with D unclear. The input for sequencing was peripheral blood, taken from a patient treated with radiotherapy plus ipilimumab. The CDR3 DNA is TGTGCCAGCAGCTTAGGCAGATTGAACACTGAAGCTTTCTTT. It encodes CASSLGRLNTEAFF.